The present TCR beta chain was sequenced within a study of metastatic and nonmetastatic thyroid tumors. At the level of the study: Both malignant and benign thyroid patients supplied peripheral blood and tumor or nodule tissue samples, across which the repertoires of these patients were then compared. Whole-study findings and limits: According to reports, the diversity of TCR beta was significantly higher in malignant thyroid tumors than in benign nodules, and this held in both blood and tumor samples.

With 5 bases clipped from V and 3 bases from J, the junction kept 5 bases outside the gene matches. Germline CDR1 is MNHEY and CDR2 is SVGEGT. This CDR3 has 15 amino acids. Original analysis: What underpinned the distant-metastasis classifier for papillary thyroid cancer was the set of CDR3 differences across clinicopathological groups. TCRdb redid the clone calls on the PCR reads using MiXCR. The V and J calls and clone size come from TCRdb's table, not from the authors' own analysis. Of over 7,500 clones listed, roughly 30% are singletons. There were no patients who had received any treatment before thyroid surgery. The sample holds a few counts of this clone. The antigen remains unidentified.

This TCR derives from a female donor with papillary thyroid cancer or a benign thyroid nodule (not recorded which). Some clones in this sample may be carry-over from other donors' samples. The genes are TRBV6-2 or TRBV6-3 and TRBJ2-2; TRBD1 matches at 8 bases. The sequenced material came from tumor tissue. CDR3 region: CASSNRGLDTGELFF. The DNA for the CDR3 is TGTGCCAGCAGTAACAGGGGGTTGGACACCGGGGAGCTGTTTTTT.